Listed below are T cell receptor beta chains from one sample, sequenced in a study of T-cell memory formation after mild COVID-19. MiXCR, run by TCRdb on the 5' RACE reads, gives a single entry per CDR3 protein. The sample shows 100,000 to 150,000 distinct CDR3 sequences, about a sixth of them seen only once. The sequenced material came from PBMCs or a T cell subset sorted from them (not recorded which). All receptors derive from a young man who had mild COVID-19 (a few samples of this study predate the infection). Cell type and time point are not known. CDR3s include the opening cysteine and the closing phenylalanine or tryptophan. A D gene is named only where the DNA matches it firmly. Size values are once, few and many counts, or a class for expanded clones, and some rows have none.

CDR3: CAIKGGPGATGELFF
DNA: TGTGCCATCAAGGGGGGGCCGGGAGCGACCGGGGAGCTGTTTTTT
size: few
D: NA
V: TRBV10-3
J: TRBJ2-2

CDR3: CSVGGQGLDTQYF
DNA: TGCAGCGTTGGCGGACAGGGCTTGGATACGCAGTATTTT
size: few
D: TRBD1
V: TRBV29-1
J: TRBJ2-3

CDR3: CASRRDTGELFF
DNA: TGTGCCAGTAGGAGGGACACCGGGGAGCTGTTTTTT
size: few
D: NA
V: TRBV7-2
J: TRBJ2-2

CDR3: CAITPLAGGTDTQYF
DNA: TGTGCCATCACCCCACTAGCGGGGGGCACAGATACGCAGTATTTT
size: NA
D: TRBD2
V: TRBV10-3
J: TRBJ2-3

CDR3: CASSEGIASTDTQYF
DNA: TGTGCCAGCAGCGAGGGGATTGCTAGCACAGATACGCAGTATTTT
size: NA
D: NA
V: TRBV7-9
J: TRBJ2-3

CDR3: CASSLLFAMGGNEQFF
DNA: TGTGCCAGCAGTTTATTGTTCGCGATGGGCGGCAATGAGCAGTTCTTC
size: many
D: NA
V: TRBV12-3/TRBV12-4
J: TRBJ2-1

CDR3: CASSFLGRRTEAFF
DNA: TGCGCCAGCAGCTTCCTAGGGCGAAGGACTGAAGCTTTCTTT
size: few
D: NA
V: TRBV5-1
J: TRBJ1-1

CDR3: CASSPPAGSYEQYF
DNA: TGTGCCAGCTCACCACCGGCGGGCTCCTACGAGCAGTACTTC
size: NA
D: NA
V: TRBV18
J: TRBJ2-7

CDR3: CASSSSRAGGSGSYNEQFF
DNA: TGTGCCAGCAGCTCCTCGAGAGCGGGGGGCTCGGGATCCTACAATGAGCAGTTCTTC
size: NA
D: TRBD2
V: TRBV7-8
J: TRBJ2-1

CDR3: CASSLVASGTDTQYF
DNA: TGCGCCAGCAGCTTGGTTGCTAGCGGCACAGATACGCAGTATTTT
size: many
D: NA
V: TRBV5-1
J: TRBJ2-3